This T cell receptor (beta chain) was identified in a study of CD8 T cells in ankylosing spondylitis (dated by TCRdb to about 2017). For the study in its entirety: T cell receptor beta repertoires were profiled in healthy donors and ankylosing spondylitis patients so that disease-linked TCR variants could be found. In total, the full study cohort was made up of roughly 110 healthy donors and roughly 27 ankylosing spondylitis patients. Samples of peripheral blood were taken, and for ankylosing spondylitis patients, synovial fluid was collected as well. Study-wide findings and limitations: A TCR beta motif made up of several highly homologous amino acid variants appeared to be characteristic of blood from ankylosing spondylitis patients. Some motif variants were previously reported in synovial fluid and blood of reactive arthritis patients, suggesting common disease-initiation mechanisms. The disease-linked clones were reported as significantly enriched in matched synovial fluid samples from ankylosing spondylitis patients. The disease-linked clones had a CD8+ phenotype and were found at relatively low frequencies in peripheral blood.

The table lists this clonotype with many counts. The antigen it binds to is not known. Within one base of it there is no much larger clone, and no base qualities were kept. The run used an Illumina HiSeq 2500. TCR beta libraries were prepared by quantitative 5'-RACE with molecular barcodes. The authors processed their data as follows. To identify disease-linked TCR variants, a new computational method was used, one built on a probabilistic model of VDJ rearrangement. Starting from the raw public reads, TCRdb applied fastp trimming at Q25, assembled clones with MiXCR and retained in-frame beta chains. Each entry is one CDR3 protein sequence, shown with its most common DNA and genes. TCRdb, rather than the study authors, made the V and J calls. In all, the sample holds about 250,000 distinct CDR3 sequences, and more than 20% of those were seen once. The ten top clones hold roughly 0.67% of the sample.

V is clipped by 0 bases and J by 1 base, and the sequence between their germline boundaries is 10 bases long. The CDR3 runs 15 amino acids, cysteine and phenylalanine included. Of the read, only the CDR3 DNA is kept; its 45 bases are in frame from base 1. CDR1 SGHRS and CDR2 YFSETQ were looked up in the germline V gene. The sample was blood, either unsorted or a sorted T cell fraction (not recorded which). This chain is built from TRBV5-1 and TRBJ2-5; the D gene is perhaps TRBD1 or TRBD2, each of them matching over 5 bases. The receptor comes from a male donor with ankylosing spondylitis or in good health (not recorded which). The nucleotide sequence is TGCGCCAGCAGCTTGGGGGGACGCATCCAAGAGACCCAGTACTTC. Its translation is CASSLGGRIQETQYF.